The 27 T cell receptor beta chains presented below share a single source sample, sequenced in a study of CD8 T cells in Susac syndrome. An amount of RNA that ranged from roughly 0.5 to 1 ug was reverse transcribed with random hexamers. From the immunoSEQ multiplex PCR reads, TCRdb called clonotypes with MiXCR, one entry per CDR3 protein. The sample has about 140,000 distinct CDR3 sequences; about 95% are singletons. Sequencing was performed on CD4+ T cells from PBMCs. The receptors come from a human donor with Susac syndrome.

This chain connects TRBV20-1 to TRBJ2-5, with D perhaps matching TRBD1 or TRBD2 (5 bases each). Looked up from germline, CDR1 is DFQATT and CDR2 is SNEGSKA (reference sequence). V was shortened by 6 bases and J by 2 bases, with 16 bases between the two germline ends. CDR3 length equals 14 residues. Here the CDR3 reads CSAVPGRTQETQYF. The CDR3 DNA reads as TGCAGTGCCGTACCGGGACGGACACAAGAGACCCAGTACTTC.

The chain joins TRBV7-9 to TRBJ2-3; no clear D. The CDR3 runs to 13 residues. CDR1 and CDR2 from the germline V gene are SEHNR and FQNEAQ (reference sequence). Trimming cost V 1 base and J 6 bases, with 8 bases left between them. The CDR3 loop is CASSLVSEDTQYF. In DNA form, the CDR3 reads TGTGCCAGCAGCTTAGTATCGGAGGATACGCAGTATTTT.

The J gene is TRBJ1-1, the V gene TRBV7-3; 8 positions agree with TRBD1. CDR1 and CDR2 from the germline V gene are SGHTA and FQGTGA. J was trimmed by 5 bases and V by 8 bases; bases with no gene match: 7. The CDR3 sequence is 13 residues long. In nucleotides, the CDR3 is TGTGCCAGCGGGAGACAGGGGTCGACTGAAGCTTTCTTT. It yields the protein CASGRQGSTEAFF.

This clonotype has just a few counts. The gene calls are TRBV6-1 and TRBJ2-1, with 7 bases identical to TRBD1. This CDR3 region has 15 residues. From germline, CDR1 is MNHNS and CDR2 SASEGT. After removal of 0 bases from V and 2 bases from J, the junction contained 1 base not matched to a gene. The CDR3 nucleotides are TGTGCCAGCAGTGAAGCGGGACAGACCTACAATGAGCAGTTCTTC. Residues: CASSEAGQTYNEQFF.

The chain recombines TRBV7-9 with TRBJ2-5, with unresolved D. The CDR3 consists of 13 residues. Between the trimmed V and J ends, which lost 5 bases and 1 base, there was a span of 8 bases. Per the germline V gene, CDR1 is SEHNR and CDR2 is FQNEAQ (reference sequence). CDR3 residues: CASSTLFQETQYF. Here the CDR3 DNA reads TGTGCCAGCAGCACACTGTTCCAAGAGACCCAGTACTTC.

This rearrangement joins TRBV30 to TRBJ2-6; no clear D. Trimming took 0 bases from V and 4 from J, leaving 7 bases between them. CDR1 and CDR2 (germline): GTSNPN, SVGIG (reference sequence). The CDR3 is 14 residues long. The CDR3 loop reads CAWSVIPGANVLTF. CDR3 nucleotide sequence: TGTGCCTGGAGTGTAATTCCGGGGGCCAACGTCCTGACTTTC.

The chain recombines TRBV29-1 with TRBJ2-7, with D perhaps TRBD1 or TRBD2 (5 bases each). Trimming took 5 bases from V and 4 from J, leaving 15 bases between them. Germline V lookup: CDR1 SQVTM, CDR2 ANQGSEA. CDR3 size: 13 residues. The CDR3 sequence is CSVYQGVGYEQYF. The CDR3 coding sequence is TGCAGCGTTTATCAGGGAGTGGGTTACGAGCAGTACTTC.

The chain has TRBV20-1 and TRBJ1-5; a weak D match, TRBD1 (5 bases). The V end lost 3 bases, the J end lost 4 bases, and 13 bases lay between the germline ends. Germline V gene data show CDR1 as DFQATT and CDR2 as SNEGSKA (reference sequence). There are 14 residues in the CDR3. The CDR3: CSARSGTANQPQHF. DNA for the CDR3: TGCAGTGCTAGGTCCGGGACTGCTAATCAGCCCCAGCATTTT.

The CDR3 DNA is TGTGCCAGCAGCTCCAGGTTGGGATCATCCGGGCACAATGAGCAGTTCTTC. Translated, it gives CASSSRLGSSGHNEQFF. This rearrangement joins TRBV7-3 to TRBJ2-1; D unresolved. The CDR3 covers 17 residues. V was trimmed by 4 bases and J by 5 bases, leaving 21 bases between them. Per germline, CDR1 SGHTA and CDR2 FQGTGA.

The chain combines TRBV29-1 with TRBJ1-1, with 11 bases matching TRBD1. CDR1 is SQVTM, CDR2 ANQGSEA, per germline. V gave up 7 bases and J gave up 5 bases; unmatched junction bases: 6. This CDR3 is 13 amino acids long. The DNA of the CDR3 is TGCAGCGGTAACCGGGACAGGGGGACTGAAGCTTTCTTT. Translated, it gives CSGNRDRGTEAFF.

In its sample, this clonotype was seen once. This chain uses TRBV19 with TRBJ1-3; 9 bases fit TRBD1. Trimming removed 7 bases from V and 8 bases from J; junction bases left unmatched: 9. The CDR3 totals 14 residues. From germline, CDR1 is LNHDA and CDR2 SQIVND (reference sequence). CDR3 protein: CASIPGQGIDTIYF. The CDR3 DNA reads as TGTGCCAGTATCCCGGGACAGGGAATAGACACCATATATTTT.

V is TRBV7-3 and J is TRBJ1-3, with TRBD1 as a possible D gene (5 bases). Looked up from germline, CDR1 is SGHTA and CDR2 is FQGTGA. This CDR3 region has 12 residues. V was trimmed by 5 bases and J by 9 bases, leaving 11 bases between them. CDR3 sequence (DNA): TGTGCCAGCAGCGACCACGGGGGCACCATATATTTT. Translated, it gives CASSDHGGTIYF.

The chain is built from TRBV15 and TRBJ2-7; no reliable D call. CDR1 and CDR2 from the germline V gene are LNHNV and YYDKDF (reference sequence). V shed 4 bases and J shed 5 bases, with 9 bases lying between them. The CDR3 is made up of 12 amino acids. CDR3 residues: CATSIGEDEQYF. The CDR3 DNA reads TGTGCCACCAGCATTGGGGAAGACGAGCAGTACTTC.

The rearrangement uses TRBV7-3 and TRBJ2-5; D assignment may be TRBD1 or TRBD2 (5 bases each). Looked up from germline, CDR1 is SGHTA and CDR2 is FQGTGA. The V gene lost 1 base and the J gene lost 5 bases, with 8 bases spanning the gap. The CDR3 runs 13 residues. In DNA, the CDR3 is TGTGCCAGCAGCTTAAATCGGGACGAGACCCAGTACTTC. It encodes CASSLNRDETQYF.

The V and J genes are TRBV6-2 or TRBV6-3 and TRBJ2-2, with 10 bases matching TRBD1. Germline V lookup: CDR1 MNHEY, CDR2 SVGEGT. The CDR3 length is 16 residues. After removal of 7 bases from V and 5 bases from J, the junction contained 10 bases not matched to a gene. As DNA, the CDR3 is TGTGCCAGCATTCTTGGACAGGGGGTAACGACCGGGGAGCTGTTTTTT. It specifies CASILGQGVTTGELFF.

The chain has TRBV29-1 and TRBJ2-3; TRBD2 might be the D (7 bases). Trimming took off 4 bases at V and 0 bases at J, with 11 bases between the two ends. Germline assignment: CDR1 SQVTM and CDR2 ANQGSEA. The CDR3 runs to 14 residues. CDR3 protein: CSVVGGPSTDTQYF. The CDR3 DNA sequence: TGCAGCGTTGTGGGGGGGCCTAGCACAGATACGCAGTATTTT.

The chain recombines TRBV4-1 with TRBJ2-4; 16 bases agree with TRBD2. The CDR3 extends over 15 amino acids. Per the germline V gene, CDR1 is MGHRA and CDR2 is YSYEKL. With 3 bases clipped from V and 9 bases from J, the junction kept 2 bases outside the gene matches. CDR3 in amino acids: CASSQGTSGRGIQYF. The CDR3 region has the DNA TGCGCCAGCAGCCAGGGGACTAGCGGGAGGGGCATTCAGTACTTC.

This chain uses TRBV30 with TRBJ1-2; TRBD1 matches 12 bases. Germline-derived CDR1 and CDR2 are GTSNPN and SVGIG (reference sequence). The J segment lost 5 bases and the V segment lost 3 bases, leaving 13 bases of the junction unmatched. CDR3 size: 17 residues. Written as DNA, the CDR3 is TGTGCCTGGAGAGCGGGACAGGGGGCGATTATAGCGTATGGCTACACCTTC. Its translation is CAWRAGQGAIIAYGYTF.

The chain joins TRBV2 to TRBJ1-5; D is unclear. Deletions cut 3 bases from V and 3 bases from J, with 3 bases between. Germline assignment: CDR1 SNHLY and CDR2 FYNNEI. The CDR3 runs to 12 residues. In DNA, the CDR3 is TGTGCCAGCAGTGATCCCAATCAGCCCCAGCATTTT. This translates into CASSDPNQPQHF.

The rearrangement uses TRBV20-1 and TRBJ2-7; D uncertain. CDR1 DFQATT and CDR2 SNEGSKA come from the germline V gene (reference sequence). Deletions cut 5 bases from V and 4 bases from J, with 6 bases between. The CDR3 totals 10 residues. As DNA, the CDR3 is TGCAGTGCTGCTACTTACGAGCAGTACTTC. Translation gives CSAATYEQYF.

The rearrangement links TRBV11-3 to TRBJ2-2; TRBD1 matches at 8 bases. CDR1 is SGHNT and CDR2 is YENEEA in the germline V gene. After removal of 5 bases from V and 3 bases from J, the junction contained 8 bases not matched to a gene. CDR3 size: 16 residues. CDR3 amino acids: CASSHRQGWDTGELFF. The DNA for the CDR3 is TGTGCCAGCAGCCATCGACAGGGGTGGGACACCGGGGAGCTGTTTTTT.

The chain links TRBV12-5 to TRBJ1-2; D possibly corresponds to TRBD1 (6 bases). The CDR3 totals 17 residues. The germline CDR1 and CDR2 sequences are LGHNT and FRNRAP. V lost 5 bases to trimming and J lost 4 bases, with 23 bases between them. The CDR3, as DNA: TGTGCTAGTGGTATCCCCAGGGGAGCTTATGTTTTCTATGGCTACACCTTC. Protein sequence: CASGIPRGAYVFYGYTF.

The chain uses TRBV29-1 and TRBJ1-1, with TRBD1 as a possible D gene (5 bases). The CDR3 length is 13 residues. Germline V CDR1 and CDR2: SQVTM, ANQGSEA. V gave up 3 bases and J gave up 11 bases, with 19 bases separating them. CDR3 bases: TGCAGCGTTGAGGGTGGCGGGGCCGGAGAGGCTTTCTTT. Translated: CSVEGGGAGEAFF.

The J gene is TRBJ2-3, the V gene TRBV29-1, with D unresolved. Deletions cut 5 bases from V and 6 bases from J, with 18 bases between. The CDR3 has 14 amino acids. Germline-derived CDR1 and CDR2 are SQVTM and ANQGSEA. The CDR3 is CSVRSHLMRDTQYF. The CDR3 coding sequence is TGCAGCGTTCGTAGTCATCTAATGAGGGATACGCAGTATTTT.

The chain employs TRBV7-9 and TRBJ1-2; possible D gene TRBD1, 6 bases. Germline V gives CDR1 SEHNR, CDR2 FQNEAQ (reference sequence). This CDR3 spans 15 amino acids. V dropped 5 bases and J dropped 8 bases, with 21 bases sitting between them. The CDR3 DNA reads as TGTGCCAGCAGCGAGACACGACAGGACCTGAACGGCTACACCTTC. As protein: CASSETRQDLNGYTF. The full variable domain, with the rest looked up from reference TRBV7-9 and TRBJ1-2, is DTGVSQNPRHKITKRGQNVTFRCDPISEHNRLYWYRQTLGQGPEFLTYFQNEAQLEKSRLLSDRFSAERPKGSFSTLEIQRTEQGDSAMYLCASSETRQDLNGYTFGSGTRLTVV.

This CDR3 is CASSGGRASSYNEQFF. CDR3 nucleotides: TGTGCCAGCAGCGGCGGACGCGCTAGCTCCTACAATGAGCAGTTCTTC. This chain uses TRBV3-1 with TRBJ2-1, with no clear D. Germline V gives CDR1 LGHDT, CDR2 YNNKEL (reference sequence). Trimming removed 5 bases at V and 0 bases at J, with 14 bases between. The CDR3 spans 16 residues.

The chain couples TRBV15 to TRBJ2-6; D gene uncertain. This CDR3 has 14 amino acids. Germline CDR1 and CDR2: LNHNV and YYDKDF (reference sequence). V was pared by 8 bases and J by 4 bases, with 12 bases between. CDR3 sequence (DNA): TGTGCCACCTGGGCTACGAGGGGGGCCAACGTCCTGACTTTC. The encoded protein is CATWATRGANVLTF.